This T cell receptor (beta chain) was sequenced in a study of blood T cell repertoires in COVID-19. The assay was immunoSEQ multiplex PCR, and TCRdb's table has in-frame clones only and misses some. The top ten hold more than 1.4% of the sample, which has 410,000 or so clones, 86% seen once. Germline-derived CDR1 and CDR2 are LGHDT and YNNKEL (reference sequence). This CDR3 has 13 residues. Trimming removed 5 bases from V and 6 bases from J; junction bases left unmatched: 3. The receptor was derived from a woman in her thirties with active or convalescent COVID-19. The sample comprised peripheral blood. V and J are TRBV3-1 (or the pseudogene TRBV3-2) and TRBJ1-2, with 10 nucleotides matching TRBD1. As DNA, the CDR3 is TGTGCCAGCAGCAAGACAGGGGGCAATGGCTACACCTTC. This codes for CASSKTGGNGYTF.